Each of the 30 T cell receptor beta chains below was sequenced from the same sample in a study of cytomegalovirus exposure and HLA in healthy donors. The PCR ran on 60 Vbeta and 13 Jbeta primers. Assay: immunoSEQ multiplex PCR; the TCRdb copy retains only in-frame clones and omits some. The sample includes more than 95,000 clones, approximately 69% of them seen just once. Source material: PBMCs. These receptor sequences come from a man aged 35-49 years in good health and CMV-seropositive.

The chain employs TRBV19 and TRBJ1-1, with a tentative D call TRBD1 (6 bases). The ends were cut back, 3 bases at V and 3 bases at J, with 11 bases in the middle. Germline V gene data show CDR1 as LNHDA and CDR2 as SQIVND (reference sequence). CDR3 length: 14 residues. The CDR3 is CASSIGGADTEAFF. The CDR3 DNA reads as TGTGCCAGTAGTATTGGGGGGGCGGACACTGAAGCTTTCTTT.

This rearrangement joins TRBV29-1 to TRBJ2-1; maybe TRBD2 (5 bases). Trimming left V 8 bases short and J 2 bases short, with 16 bases between. This CDR3 spans 14 amino acids. Germline CDR1 is SQVTM and CDR2 is ANQGSEA. The CDR3 coding sequence is TGCAGCCTGGGCGGGTCTCCTGCCTACAATGAGCAGTTCTTC. Its translation is CSLGGSPAYNEQFF.

This clone has only a few counts. This sample also contains other DNA sequences that code for the same CDR3. V is TRBV6-5 and J is TRBJ2-3; 13 bases are a match to TRBD2. CDR1 MNHEY and CDR2 SVGAGI come from the germline V gene. This CDR3 is 15 amino acids long. The junction had 0 bases not matched to a gene; V was cut back by 2 bases and J by 4 bases. CDR3 bases: TGTGCCAGCAGTTACACTAGCGGGGGGGCAGATACGCAGTATTTT. Its translation is CASSYTSGGADTQYF.

This clone occurred once. This rearrangement joins TRBV6-6 to TRBJ2-5; a possible D gene is TRBD2 (6 bases). This CDR3 is 13 amino acids long. Germline CDR1 reads MNHNY; CDR2 reads SVGAGI (reference sequence). The CDR3 region has the DNA TGTGCAACCACGTGGGGGAGGCGAGAGACCCAGTACTTC. Translated: CATTWGRRETQYF.

The chain couples TRBV19 to TRBJ2-2, with 7 bases identical to TRBD2. V was clipped by 2 bases and J by 5 bases; unmatched bases: 8. Germline V CDR1 and CDR2: LNHDA, SQIVND (reference sequence). The CDR3 runs to 16 residues. DNA for the CDR3: TGTGCCAGTAGTATATCCGGGAGGAAGGGGACCGGGGAGCTGTTTTTT. It specifies CASSISGRKGTGELFF.

This rearrangement joins TRBV5-1 to TRBJ1-3; 10 nucleotides line up with TRBD1. The V gene end was trimmed by 0 bases and the J gene end by 4 bases; junction bases not matched to a gene: 4. CDR1 is SGHRS and CDR2 is YFSETQ in the germline V gene. The CDR3 is 16 residues long. The DNA of the CDR3 is TGCGCCAGCAGCTTGGACGGGACAGGGGCCGGAAACACCATATATTTT. Protein product: CASSLDGTGAGNTIYF.

This clone was seen a single time. The CDR3: CASSVPPVDTQYF. DNA of the CDR3: TGTGCCAGCAGTGTTCCCCCAGTAGATACGCAGTATTTT. The V call is TRBV6-1, the J call TRBJ2-3; D unresolved. Trimming removed 4 bases at V and 5 bases at J, with 10 bases between. Germline V gives CDR1 MNHNS, CDR2 SASEGT. This CDR3 contains 13 residues.

The table lists this clone with a few counts. The rearrangement uses TRBV4-1 and TRBJ2-2; 8 positions match TRBD1. Looked up from germline, CDR1 is MGHRA and CDR2 is YSYEKL. The ends lost 0 bases at V and 6 bases at J; junction bases unmatched: 9. CDR3 length: 17 residues. The CDR3 region has the DNA TGCGCCAGCAGCCAAGATCTGACAGGGGTGTCTGCCGGGGAGCTGTTTTTT. It translates to CASSQDLTGVSAGELFF.

This chain uses TRBV4-1 with TRBJ1-5, with a weak D call TRBD1 (5 bases). Trimming removed 1 base from V and 1 base from J, with 11 bases in between. The CDR3 totals 16 residues. Germline loops: CDR1 MGHRA, CDR2 YSYEKL. The CDR3 loop is CASSQGGAGSNQPQHF. The CDR3 DNA reads TGCGCCAGCAGCCAAGGCGGGGCGGGGAGCAATCAGCCCCAGCATTTT.

The chain carries TRBV14 and TRBJ2-1, with 10 positions matching TRBD1. Trimming removed 5 bases from V and 0 bases from J; junction bases left unmatched: 7. There are 17 residues in the CDR3. Germline values: CDR1 SGHDN, CDR2 FVKESK. The DNA of the CDR3 is TGTGCCAGCAGCGACCTGACAGGGGGCAGCTCCTACAATGAGCAGTTCTTC. Translated, it gives CASSDLTGGSSYNEQFF.

This clone was seen a single time. This rearrangement joins TRBV10-3 to TRBJ1-4, with 8 bases identical to TRBD1. The junction had 8 bases not matched to a gene; V was cut back by 10 bases and J by 7 bases. Germline values: CDR1 ENHRY, CDR2 SYGVKD. The CDR3 is 13 amino acids. CDR3 in amino acids: CASRQGQGEKLFF. The DNA for the CDR3 is TGTGCCAGTAGACAGGGGCAGGGTGAAAAACTGTTTTTT.

The CDR3: CASSIVQGGSPLHF. The DNA for the CDR3 is TGTGCCAGTAGTATAGTACAGGGGGGTTCACCCCTCCACTTT. The V gene is TRBV19, the J gene TRBJ1-6, with TRBD1 identical over 8 bases. After removal of 1 base from V and 9 bases from J, the junction contained 2 bases not matched to a gene. This CDR3 is built from 14 residues. Per the germline V gene, CDR1 is LNHDA and CDR2 is SQIVND (reference sequence).

This chain joins TRBV6-5 and TRBJ1-1; no definite D call. The V gene's germline CDR1 is MNHEY and CDR2 SVGAGI. V shed 2 bases and J shed 1 base, with 5 bases lying between them. The CDR3 loop spans 13 amino acids. The CDR3 loop is CASSYKQNTEAFF. The CDR3, as DNA: TGTGCCAGCAGTTACAAGCAGAACACTGAAGCTTTCTTT.

The chain joins TRBV13 to TRBJ2-3, with 14 nucleotides matching TRBD2. Trimming took 5 bases from V and 2 from J; bases not matched to a gene: 6. Germline CDR1 and CDR2: PRHDT and FYEKMQ (reference sequence). CDR3 length: 17 residues. The CDR3 sequence: CASSIWTSGGPTDTQYF. The CDR3 DNA reads TGTGCCAGCAGCATCTGGACTAGCGGGGGGCCCACAGATACGCAGTATTTT.

J is TRBJ1-2 and V is TRBV6-5; D is unclear. Trimming shortened V by 7 bases and J by 8 bases, and 11 bases separated the two germline ends. The length of the CDR3 is 11 residues. Per the germline V gene, CDR1 is MNHEY and CDR2 is SVGAGI. The CDR3 loop reads CASNEFLGYTF. The CDR3 DNA sequence: TGTGCCAGCAACGAGTTTCTGGGCTACACCTTC.

The chain joins TRBV5-6 to TRBJ1-2; unclear D gene. CDR1 and CDR2 (germline): SGHDT, YYEEEE. V was pared by 3 bases and J by 5 bases, with 5 bases between. The CDR3 contains 11 residues. CDR3 DNA: TGTGCCAGCAGCTCCCTATATGGCTACACCTTC. Encoded protein: CASSSLYGYTF.

This chain joins TRBV5-4 and TRBJ2-3; 14 bases map to TRBD2. This CDR3 region has 19 residues. Trimming took 4 bases from V and 3 from J; bases not matched to a gene: 13. CDR1 and CDR2 (germline): SGHNT, YYREEE (reference sequence). Here the CDR3 DNA reads TGTGCCAGCAGCATAACCGGGACTAGCGGGAGCCTTGGGACAGATACGCAGTATTTT. This sequence encodes CASSITGTSGSLGTDTQYF.

This clone appeared a few times. V and J are TRBV28 and TRBJ2-7; 14 bases line up with TRBD2. This CDR3 comprises 15 residues. Germline CDR1 reads MDHEN; CDR2 reads SYDVKM. Trimming at V came to 8 bases and at J to 4 bases, leaving 7 bases not matched to a gene. CDR3 sequence reads: CASHGTSGSLYEQYF. In nucleotides, the CDR3 is TGTGCCAGCCACGGGACTAGCGGGAGTTTATACGAGCAGTACTTC.

This clone was detected once. V and J are TRBV7-9 and TRBJ1-1; tentatively, D is TRBD1 (6 bases). CDR1 is SEHNR and CDR2 is FQNEAQ in the germline V gene (reference sequence). This CDR3 is 13 amino acids long. V lost 6 bases, J lost 3 bases, and 11 bases lay in between. CDR3 amino acids: CASRPGQHTEAFF. The CDR3, as DNA: TGTGCCAGCAGACCAGGACAGCACACTGAAGCTTTCTTT.

The chain is built from TRBV9 and TRBJ2-7; TRBD1 aligns across 7 bases. The CDR3 has 17 amino acids. The germline gives CDR1 SGDLS, CDR2 YYNGEE. The V segment lost 0 bases and the J segment 1 base; nucleotides outside the gene matches: 10. DNA for the CDR3: TGTGCCAGCAGCGTAGGGGGATGGGGACAGTCGTCCTACGAGCAGTACTTC. Translation: CASSVGGWGQSSYEQYF.

This chain connects TRBV28 to TRBJ2-7; D is unclear. V was clipped by 3 bases and J by 7 bases, with 10 bases between them. The CDR3 totals 12 residues. Per the germline V gene, CDR1 is MDHEN and CDR2 is SYDVKM. CDR3 loop: CASSFRGEEQYF. CDR3 nucleotides: TGTGCCAGCAGTTTCCGAGGAGAGGAGCAGTACTTC. Variable domain in full (rest from reference TRBV28 and TRBJ2-7): DVKVTQSSRYLVKRTGEKVFLECVQDMDHENMFWYRQDPGLGLRLIYFSYDVKMKEKGDIPEGYSVSREKKERFSLILESASTNQTSMYLCASSFRGEEQYFGPGTRLTVT.

The gene calls are TRBV28 and TRBJ2-1; 10 nucleotides align to TRBD2. Germline CDR1 is MDHEN and CDR2 is SYDVKM. Unmatched junction bases numbered 5, after V lost 4 bases and J lost 5 bases. The CDR3 totals 15 residues. The CDR3 sequence is CASSSLAGGDNEQFF. The CDR3 nucleotides read TGTGCCAGCAGTTCCTTAGCGGGAGGCGACAATGAGCAGTTCTTC.

V and J are TRBV27 and TRBJ2-3, with D perhaps TRBD1 (5 bases). The germline V gene encodes CDR1 MNHEY and CDR2 SMNVEV (reference sequence). This CDR3 comprises 18 residues. V was cut by 2 bases and J by 1 base, with 19 bases left in between. CDR3 in amino acids: CASSLRAPQGARTDTQYF. CDR3 nucleotides: TGTGCCAGCAGTTTAAGGGCCCCACAAGGGGCCCGCACAGATACGCAGTATTTT.

This chain connects TRBV6-5 to TRBJ1-1; D call uncertain. Between the trimmed V and J ends, which lost 5 bases and 4 bases, there was a span of 14 bases. This CDR3 is 14 amino acids long. Germline V gives CDR1 MNHEY, CDR2 SVGAGI. Here the CDR3 DNA reads TGTGCCAGCAGTGCTCCCGGGGAAGTCACTGAAGCTTTCTTT. Its protein product is CASSAPGEVTEAFF.

This chain joins TRBV10-3 and TRBJ2-5; 13 nucleotides agree with TRBD2. Unmatched junction bases numbered 7, after V lost 10 bases and J lost 5 bases. The CDR3 sequence is 14 residues long. Germline V gives CDR1 ENHRY, CDR2 SYGVKD. This CDR3 is CATGTSGMKETQYF. CDR3 in DNA: TGTGCCACCGGGACTAGCGGGATGAAGGAGACCCAGTACTTC.

Notes on this clone: This same CDR3 is encoded by further DNA sequences in the sample. The J gene is TRBJ2-7, the V gene TRBV29-1, with TRBD1 as a possible D gene (6 bases). CDR1 is SQVTM, CDR2 ANQGSEA, per germline. This CDR3 is 11 amino acids long. Trimming stripped 4 bases from V and 3 bases from J, with 7 bases between. Here the CDR3 DNA reads TGCAGCGTTGGGGGGCTCTACGAGCAGTACTTC. Translated, it gives CSVGGLYEQYF.

This clone was recorded a few times. Here the CDR3 reads CASSQDHSFKRPQHF. The CDR3 coding sequence is TGCGCCAGCAGCCAAGATCATAGCTTCAAACGGCCCCAGCATTTT. The chain uses TRBV4-1 and TRBJ1-5; D unclear. This CDR3 has 15 amino acids. Trimming removed 0 bases at V and 9 bases at J, with 15 bases between. CDR1 and CDR2 from the germline V gene are MGHRA and YSYEKL.

The genes are TRBV5-4 and TRBJ1-1; D is unclear. Germline CDR1 and CDR2: SGHNT and YYREEE (reference sequence). The V end lost 0 bases, the J end lost 7 bases, and 16 bases lay between the germline ends. CDR3 length: 15 amino acids. Here the CDR3 reads CASSLGRRQQSEAFF. DNA of the CDR3: TGTGCCAGCAGCTTGGGGAGGCGGCAGCAAAGTGAAGCTTTCTTT. Based on the CDR3 plus reference TRBV5-4 and TRBJ1-1, the full variable domain is ETGVTQSPTHLIKTRGQQVTLRCSSQSGHNTVSWYQQALGQGPQFIFQYYREEENGRGNFPPRFSGLQFPNYSSELNVNALELDDSALYLCASSLGRRQQSEAFFGQGTRLTVV.

The CDR3: CASKGLAGGNEQFF. CDR3 coding DNA: TGTGCCAGCAAGGGACTAGCGGGGGGGAATGAGCAGTTCTTC. V usage is TRBV6-4 and J usage is TRBJ2-1; TRBD2 matches at 16 bases. Per the germline V gene, CDR1 is MRHNA and CDR2 is SNTAGT. V lost 7 bases, J lost 7 bases, and 1 base stayed unmatched. This CDR3 is built from 14 residues.

This rearrangement joins TRBV19 to TRBJ1-2; D might be TRBD1 (6 bases). Trimming stripped 7 bases from V and 0 bases from J, with 15 bases between. CDR1 is LNHDA, CDR2 SQIVND, per germline (reference sequence). This CDR3 is 15 amino acids long. CDR3 bases: TGTGCCAGTACCAACAGGGCTGGAGCTAACTATGGCTACACCTTC. Protein product: CASTNRAGANYGYTF.